This record looks at one T cell receptor (beta chain) sequence and its context. Its matching antigen is unknown. Naive-designated CD8 cells lacked CD45RO, were positively enriched for CCR7, and omitted terminally differentiated effector memory CD45RA+ cells. This sample stems from a study of shared clonotypes between healthy human individuals. Study-level findings and limits: Clonotype sharing across four donors was observed for around 5% of naive CD4 clonotypes.

The CDR3 length is 15 residues. Trimming removed 2 bases from V and 2 bases from J; junction bases left unmatched: 4. Germline V gene sequence: CDR1 SGHDT, CDR2 YYEEEE. Assay runs were performed at deep level. Profiling relied on immunoSEQ multiplex PCR, and the TCRdb table lists in-frame clones only, not all of them. The sample shows about 2 million clones, about 95% of them seen only once. The sample consisted of naive CD8+ T cells sorted from blood. This sequence was found in a young man in good health. This chain uses TRBV5-6 with TRBJ2-5, with 9 bases aligning to TRBD2. CDR3 sequence: CASSFFAGGQETQYF. DNA of the CDR3: TGTGCCAGCAGCTTCTTTGCGGGGGGGCAAGAGACCCAGTACTTC.